Presented here are 19 T cell receptor beta chains from one specimen sequenced in a study of graft-versus-host responses after intestinal transplantation. What these receptors recognize is not known. Some clones are missing from TCRdb's copy, which holds only in-frame ones; the method was immunoSEQ multiplex PCR. The sample contains about 90,000 clones, about 91% of which appear only once. The sample consisted of unstimulated CD8+ T cells sorted from spleen or lymph node cells, taken before intestinal transplant. These TCRs come from a human donor who received an intestinal transplant.

The chain joins TRBV7-9 to TRBJ1-5; D ambiguous. Germline CDR1 is SEHNR and CDR2 is FQNEAQ (reference sequence). Trimming stripped 6 bases from V and 3 bases from J, with 6 bases between. There are 12 residues in the CDR3. The CDR3 region is CASSPVNQPQHF. The CDR3 DNA reads as TGTGCCAGCAGTCCGGTCAATCAGCCCCAGCATTTT.

The rearrangement joins TRBV5-5 to TRBJ2-3; 11 bases are shared with TRBD2. V lost 4 bases and J lost 2; bases outside the gene matches: 12. CDR3 length: 18 amino acids. Germline V CDR1 and CDR2: SGHKS, YYEKEE (reference sequence). This CDR3 reads CASSKVTGTSGLTDTQYF. DNA for the CDR3: TGTGCCAGCAGCAAAGTCACCGGGACTAGCGGACTCACAGATACGCAGTATTTT.

The chain links TRBV10-1 to TRBJ2-7, with D perhaps matching TRBD1 (5 bases). The V gene's germline CDR1 is WNHNN and CDR2 SYGVQD (reference sequence). The CDR3 covers 13 residues. Trimming took off 6 bases at V and 6 bases at J, with 15 bases between the two ends. CDR3: CASSRTKGLEQYF. The DNA of the CDR3 is TGCGCCAGCAGCAGAACCAAGGGGCTCGAGCAGTACTTC.

V and J are TRBV4-3 and TRBJ2-2; no reliable D call. Germline values: CDR1 LGHNA, CDR2 YSLEER. The CDR3 is 13 residues long. Trimming pared 0 bases from V and 5 bases from J, leaving 4 bases between. CDR3 DNA: TGCGCCAGCAGCCAAGATTTAACCGGGGAGCTGTTTTTT. Translation: CASSQDLTGELFF.

The chain has TRBV9 and TRBJ2-1; TRBD2 aligns across 9 bases. The CDR3 runs to 18 residues. The V segment lost 1 base and the J segment 0 bases; nucleotides outside the gene matches: 8. CDR1 is SGDLS and CDR2 is YYNGEE in the germline V gene. CDR3 coding DNA: TGTGCCAGCAGCGTAAATGATGGGCGGGGGGGCTCCTACAATGAGCAGTTCTTC. It yields the protein CASSVNDGRGGSYNEQFF.

The rearrangement joins TRBV21-1 to TRBJ2-5; the table's D call of TRBD2 was not tested on the DNA. TRBV21-1 is a known pseudogene. CDR3 length: 10 residues. CDR3 region: CACGGETQYF. In DNA, the CDR3 is TGTGCCTGCGGTGGTGAGACCCAGTACTTC.

The chain carries TRBV27 and TRBJ2-6; D not certain. Germline V gene data show CDR1 as MNHEY and CDR2 as SMNVEV (reference sequence). This CDR3 has 20 amino acids. V dropped 4 bases and J dropped 0 bases, with 22 bases sitting between them. CDR3 bases: TGTGCCAGCAGTTCCGATCCGGGTTTCTCCGTCTTCTCTGGGGCCAACGTCCTGACTTTC. Translation: CASSSDPGFSVFSGANVLTF.

The genes are TRBV7-6 and TRBJ2-7; 12 nucleotides match TRBD1. Germline V gene lookup returns CDR1 SGHVS and CDR2 FNYEAQ. V gave up 5 bases and J gave up 3 bases; unmatched junction bases: 5. This CDR3 spans 15 amino acids. CDR3 protein: CASSLGTGGDYEQYF. For the CDR3, the DNA is TGTGCCAGCAGCCTAGGGACAGGGGGCGACTACGAGCAGTACTTC. Drawing the rest from reference TRBV7-6 and TRBJ2-7, the complete variable domain is GAGVSQSPRYKVTKRGQDVALRCDPISGHVSLYWYRQALGQGPEFLTYFNYEAQQDKSGLPNDRFSAERPEGSISTLTIQRTEQRDSAMYRCASSLGTGGDYEQYFGPGTRLTVT.

V gene TRBV27 combines with J gene TRBJ1-5; no firm D call. Germline V lookup: CDR1 MNHEY, CDR2 SMNVEV (reference sequence). Between the trimmed V and J ends, which lost 1 base and 0 bases, there was a span of 7 bases. The CDR3 is 15 residues long. The CDR3 DNA reads as TGTGCCAGCAGTTTATACAGCTATAGCAATCAGCCCCAGCATTTT. Translation: CASSLYSYSNQPQHF.

The CDR3 DNA sequence: TGTGCCAGCAGTTTAGAGTCAGGGGGCCTGGACACTGAAGCTTTCTTT. Translating gives CASSLESGGLDTEAFF. The chain recombines TRBV28 with TRBJ1-1; TRBD1 agrees at 8 bases. V shed 2 bases, J shed 3 bases, and the junction held 8 bases outside the gene matches. The CDR3 covers 16 residues. CDR1 and CDR2 (germline): MDHEN, SYDVKM.

This sequence joins TRBV4-3 and TRBJ2-7; 9 nucleotides align to TRBD1. Germline V gene sequence: CDR1 LGHNA, CDR2 YSLEER. This CDR3 comprises 15 residues. V was clipped by 5 bases and J by 2 bases; unmatched bases: 7. CDR3 loop: CASSSSGQGPYEQYF. The CDR3 DNA follows: TGCGCCAGCAGCTCATCGGGACAGGGCCCCTACGAGCAGTACTTC.

The V gene is TRBV29-1, the J gene TRBJ2-5; 9 nucleotides agree with TRBD2. There are 16 residues in the CDR3. Germline trimming cut 4 bases from V and 5 bases from J; bases unmatched to any gene: 14. Germline V gives CDR1 SQVTM, CDR2 ANQGSEA. CDR3 DNA sequence: TGCAGCGTTGCCCGCGGGAGGGTAATCCAGTGGGAGACCCAGTACTTC. Translation: CSVARGRVIQWETQYF.

This clone was seen more than once but under ten times. The rearrangement uses TRBV6-1 and TRBJ2-1, with TRBD2 matching over 10 bases. CDR3 size: 15 residues. V lost 2 bases and J lost 6; bases outside the gene matches: 4. Germline V gives CDR1 MNHNS, CDR2 SASEGT. As DNA, the CDR3 is TGTGCCAGCAGTGAATGGAGCGGGAGGGCCAATGAGCAGTTCTTC. It specifies CASSEWSGRANEQFF.

This chain joins TRBV9 and TRBJ2-5; weak D call: TRBD2 (5 bases). The germline gives CDR1 SGDLS, CDR2 YYNGEE. The V gene lost 2 bases and the J gene lost 4 bases, with 12 bases spanning the gap. The CDR3 contains 14 residues. This CDR3 reads CASSVGVGGETQYF. Here the CDR3 DNA reads TGTGCCAGCAGCGTTGGAGTTGGAGGAGAGACCCAGTACTTC.

This chain connects TRBV18 to TRBJ2-7; TRBD1 agrees at 12 bases. Per germline, CDR1 KGHSH and CDR2 LQKENI. After removal of 3 bases from V and 5 bases from J, the junction contained 8 bases not matched to a gene. This CDR3 has 16 residues. Here the CDR3 reads CASSPFPGQGAHEQYF. For the CDR3, the DNA is TGTGCCAGCTCACCCTTCCCGGGACAGGGGGCCCACGAGCAGTACTTC.

Details on this clone: This specimen includes other DNA sequences encoding the same CDR3. This chain links TRBV5-6 with TRBJ2-2, with a tentative D call TRBD1 (5 bases). In germline, CDR1 is SGHDT, CDR2 YYEEEE. Deletions cut 4 bases from V and 1 base from J, with 8 bases between. The CDR3 totals 14 residues. The CDR3 spells CASSLGQNTGELFF. CDR3 in DNA: TGTGCCAGCAGCCTCGGACAGAACACCGGGGAGCTGTTTTTT.

This clone was detected a few times. The chain joins TRBV25-1 to TRBJ2-7; a possible D gene is TRBD2 (5 bases). In germline, CDR1 is MGHDK, CDR2 SYGVNS. The CDR3 spans 15 residues. V was cut by 4 bases and J by 2 bases, with 15 bases left in between. The CDR3 bases are TGTGCCAGCAGTGCTGGACCCTTCGGGGCCTACGAGCAGTACTTC. It encodes CASSAGPFGAYEQYF.

The rearrangement joins TRBV30 to TRBJ1-1, with D uncertain. V lost 0 bases and J lost 1, with 12 bases in between. The CDR3 is made up of 15 amino acids. Per the germline V gene, CDR1 is GTSNPN and CDR2 is SVGIG (reference sequence). DNA of the CDR3: TGTGCCTGGAGTGTAGGAGTGGTTCAGAACACTGAAGCTTTCTTT. It is translated as CAWSVGVVQNTEAFF.

The rearrangement uses TRBV30 and TRBJ2-1; a weak D match, TRBD2 (6 bases). V lost 1 base, J lost 0 bases, and 10 bases lay in between. This CDR3 is built from 15 residues. CDR1 and CDR2 from the germline V gene are GTSNPN and SVGIG (reference sequence). The CDR3 DNA is TGTGCCTGGAGTGCGGGACTTAGCTCCTACAATGAGCAGTTCTTC. Protein sequence: CAWSAGLSSYNEQFF.